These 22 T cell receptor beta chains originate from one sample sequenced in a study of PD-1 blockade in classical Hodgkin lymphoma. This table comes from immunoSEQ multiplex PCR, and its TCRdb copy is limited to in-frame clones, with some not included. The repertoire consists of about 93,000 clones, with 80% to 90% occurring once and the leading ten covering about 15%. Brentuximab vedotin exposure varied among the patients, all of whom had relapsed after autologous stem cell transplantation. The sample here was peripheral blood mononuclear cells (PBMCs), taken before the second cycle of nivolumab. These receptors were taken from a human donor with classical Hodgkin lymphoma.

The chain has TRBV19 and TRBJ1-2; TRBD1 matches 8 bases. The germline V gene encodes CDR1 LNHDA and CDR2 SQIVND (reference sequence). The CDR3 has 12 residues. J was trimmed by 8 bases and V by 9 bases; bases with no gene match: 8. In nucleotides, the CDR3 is TGTGCCAGCAGACAGGGGACGCGCGGCTACACCTTC. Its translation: CASRQGTRGYTF.

The CDR3 loop reads CASSPGDPETQYF. CDR3 nucleotide sequence: TGTGCCAGCAGCCCTGGGGACCCAGAGACCCAGTACTTC. This sequence joins TRBV11-3 and TRBJ2-5; D may be TRBD1 or TRBD2 (5 bases each). The V gene's germline CDR1 is SGHNT and CDR2 YENEEA. The germline V and J ends were trimmed by 5 bases and 4 bases, with 11 bases remaining between them. The CDR3 contains 13 residues.

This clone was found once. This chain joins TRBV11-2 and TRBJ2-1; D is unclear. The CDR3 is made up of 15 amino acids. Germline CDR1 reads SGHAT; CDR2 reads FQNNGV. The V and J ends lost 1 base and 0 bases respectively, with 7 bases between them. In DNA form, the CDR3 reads TGTGCCAGCAGCTTAGTTACGAGCTCCTACAATGAGCAGTTCTTC. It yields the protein CASSLVTSSYNEQFF.

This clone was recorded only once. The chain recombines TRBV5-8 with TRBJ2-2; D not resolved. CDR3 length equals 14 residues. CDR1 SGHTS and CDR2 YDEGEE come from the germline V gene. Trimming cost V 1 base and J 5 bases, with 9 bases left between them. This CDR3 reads CASSLLQRTGELFF. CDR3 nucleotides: TGTGCCAGCAGCTTGTTACAAAGGACCGGGGAGCTGTTTTTT.

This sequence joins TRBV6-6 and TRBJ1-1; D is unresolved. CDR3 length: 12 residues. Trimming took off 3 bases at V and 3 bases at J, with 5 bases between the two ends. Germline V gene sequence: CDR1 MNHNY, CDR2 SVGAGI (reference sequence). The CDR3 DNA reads TGTGCCAGCAGTTATCGGGACACTGAAGCTTTCTTT. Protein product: CASSYRDTEAFF.

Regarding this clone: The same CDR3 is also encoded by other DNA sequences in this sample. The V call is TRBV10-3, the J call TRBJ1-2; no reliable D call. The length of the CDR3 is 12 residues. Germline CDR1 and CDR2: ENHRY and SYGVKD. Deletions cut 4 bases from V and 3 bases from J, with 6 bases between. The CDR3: CAISGTDYGYTF. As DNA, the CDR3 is TGTGCCATCAGTGGCACCGACTATGGCTACACCTTC.

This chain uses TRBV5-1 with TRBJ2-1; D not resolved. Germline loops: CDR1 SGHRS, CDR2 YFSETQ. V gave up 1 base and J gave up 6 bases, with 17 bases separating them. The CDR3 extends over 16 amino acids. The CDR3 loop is CASSLSASPTFNEQFF. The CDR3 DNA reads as TGCGCCAGCAGCTTGTCCGCTAGTCCCACCTTCAATGAGCAGTTCTTC.

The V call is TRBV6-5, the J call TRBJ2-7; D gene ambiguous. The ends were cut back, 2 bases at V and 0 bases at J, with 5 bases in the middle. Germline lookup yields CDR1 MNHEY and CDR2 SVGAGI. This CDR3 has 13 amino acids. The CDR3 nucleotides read TGTGCCAGCAGTTACGTCAACTCCTACGAGCAGTACTTC. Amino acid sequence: CASSYVNSYEQYF.

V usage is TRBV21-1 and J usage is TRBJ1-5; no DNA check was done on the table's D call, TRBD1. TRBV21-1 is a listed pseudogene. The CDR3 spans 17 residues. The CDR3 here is CASSKMDRRLINQPQHF. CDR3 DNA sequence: TGTGCCAGCAGCAAGATGGACAGGCGGCTAATTAATCAGCCCCAGCATTTT.

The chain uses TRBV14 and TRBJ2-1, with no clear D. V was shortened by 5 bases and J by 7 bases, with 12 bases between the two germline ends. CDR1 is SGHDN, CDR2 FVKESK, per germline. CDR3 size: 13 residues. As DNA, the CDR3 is TGTGCCAGCAGCGAACAAGTATTGAATGAGCAGTTCTTC. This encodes CASSEQVLNEQFF.

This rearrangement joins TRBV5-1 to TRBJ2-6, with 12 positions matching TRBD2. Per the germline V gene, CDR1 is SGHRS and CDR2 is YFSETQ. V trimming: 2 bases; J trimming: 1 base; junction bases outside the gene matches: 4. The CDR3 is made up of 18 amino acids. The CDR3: CASSFGLAGLSGANVLTF. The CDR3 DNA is TGCGCCAGCAGCTTTGGACTAGCGGGATTATCTGGGGCCAACGTCCTGACTTTC.

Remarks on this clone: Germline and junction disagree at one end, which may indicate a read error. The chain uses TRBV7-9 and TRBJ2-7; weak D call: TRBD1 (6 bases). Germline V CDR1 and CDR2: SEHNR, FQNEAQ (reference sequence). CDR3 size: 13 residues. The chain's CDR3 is CASSAGTYYEQYF. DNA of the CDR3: TGTGCCAGCAGCGCCGGGACATACTACGAGCAGTACTTT.

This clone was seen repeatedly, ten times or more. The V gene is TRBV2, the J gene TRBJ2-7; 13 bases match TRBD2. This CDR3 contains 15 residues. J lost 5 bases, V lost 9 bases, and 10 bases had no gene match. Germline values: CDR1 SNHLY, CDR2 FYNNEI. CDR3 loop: CARGLAGFKYDEQYF. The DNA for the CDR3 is TGTGCCAGGGGACTAGCGGGATTTAAGTACGACGAGCAGTACTTC.

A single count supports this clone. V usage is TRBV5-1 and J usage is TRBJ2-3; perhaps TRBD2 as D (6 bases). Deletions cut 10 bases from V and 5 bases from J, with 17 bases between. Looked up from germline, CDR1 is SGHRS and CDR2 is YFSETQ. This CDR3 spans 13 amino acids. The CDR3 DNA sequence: TGCGCCGCAAGCCGCGGGGTCGAAGATACGCAGTATTTT. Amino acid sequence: CAASRGVEDTQYF.

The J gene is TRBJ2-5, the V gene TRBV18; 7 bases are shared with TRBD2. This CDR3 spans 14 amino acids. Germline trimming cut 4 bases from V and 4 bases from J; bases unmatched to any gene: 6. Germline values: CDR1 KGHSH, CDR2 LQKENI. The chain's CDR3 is CASSRGGTGETQYF. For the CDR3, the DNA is TGTGCCAGCTCACGGGGGGGGACCGGAGAGACCCAGTACTTC.

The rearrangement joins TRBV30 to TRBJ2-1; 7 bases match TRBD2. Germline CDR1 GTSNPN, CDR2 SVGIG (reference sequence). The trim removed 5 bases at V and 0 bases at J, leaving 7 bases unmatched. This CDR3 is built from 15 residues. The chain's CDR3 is CAWSKGGSSYNEQFF. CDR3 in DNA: TGTGCCTGGTCCAAGGGCGGGAGCTCCTACAATGAGCAGTTCTTC.

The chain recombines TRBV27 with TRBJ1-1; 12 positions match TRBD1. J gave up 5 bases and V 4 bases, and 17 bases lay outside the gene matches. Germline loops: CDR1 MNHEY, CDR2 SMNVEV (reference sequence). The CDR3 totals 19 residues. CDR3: CASSSLSARDRGPETEAFF. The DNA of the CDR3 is TGTGCCAGCAGTTCTTTAAGCGCCCGGGACAGGGGGCCTGAAACTGAAGCTTTCTTT.

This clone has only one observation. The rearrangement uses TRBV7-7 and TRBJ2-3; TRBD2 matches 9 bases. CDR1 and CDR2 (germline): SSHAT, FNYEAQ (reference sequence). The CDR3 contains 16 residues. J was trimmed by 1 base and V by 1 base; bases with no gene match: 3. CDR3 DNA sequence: TGTGCCAGCAGCTTAGGGGCGGGAGGGGGCACAGATACGCAGTATTTT. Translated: CASSLGAGGGTDTQYF.

CDR3 sequence: CASSSGGARYNEQFF. CDR3 nucleotides: TGTGCCAGCAGCTCTGGCGGGGCTAGATACAATGAGCAGTTCTTC. This chain links TRBV5-8 with TRBJ2-1; D perhaps matches TRBD2 (6 bases). Germline V gene lookup returns CDR1 SGHTS and CDR2 YDEGEE. The CDR3 has 15 residues. V was trimmed by 3 bases and J by 4 bases, leaving 14 bases between them.

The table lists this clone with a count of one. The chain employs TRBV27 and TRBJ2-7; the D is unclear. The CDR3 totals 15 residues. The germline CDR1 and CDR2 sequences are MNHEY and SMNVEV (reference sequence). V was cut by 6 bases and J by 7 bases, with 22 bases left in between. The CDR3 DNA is TGTGCCAGCAGCCCCCGGGCCGCCCTGGATGTTGAGCAGTACTTC. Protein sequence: CASSPRAALDVEQYF.

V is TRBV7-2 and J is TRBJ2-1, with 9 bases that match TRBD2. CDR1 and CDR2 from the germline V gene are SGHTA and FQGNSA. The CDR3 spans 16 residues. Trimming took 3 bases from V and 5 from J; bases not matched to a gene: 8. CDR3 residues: CASSLGLAIADNEQFF. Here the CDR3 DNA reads TGTGCCAGCAGCTTGGGACTAGCTATTGCCGACAATGAGCAGTTCTTC.

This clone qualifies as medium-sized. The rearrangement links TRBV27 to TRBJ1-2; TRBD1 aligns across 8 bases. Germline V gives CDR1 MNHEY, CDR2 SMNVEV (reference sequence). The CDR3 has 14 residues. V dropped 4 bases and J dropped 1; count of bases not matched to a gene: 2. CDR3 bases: TGTGCCAGCAGTTCCACAGGGGGTAACTATGGCTACACCTTC. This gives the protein CASSSTGGNYGYTF.